The text below deals with one T cell receptor beta chain. The RNA, about 0.5 to 1 ug, was put through reverse transcription using random hexamers. TCRdb reprocessed the immunoSEQ multiplex PCR reads with MiXCR, giving one entry per CDR3 protein. The sample lists about 300,000 distinct CDR3 sequences, 92% seen once, with over 0.065% in the top ten. This entry belongs to a study of CD8 T cells in Susac syndrome. Germline CDR1 SGHAT, CDR2 FQNNGV. V was shortened by 5 bases and J by 7 bases, with 9 bases between the two germline ends. The CDR3 consists of 11 residues. Input material: CD4+ T cells from PBMCs. The chain employs TRBV11-2 and TRBJ2-7, with D uncertain. The receptor was isolated from a human donor with multiple sclerosis. CDR3 in amino acids: CASSRAFEQYF. For the CDR3, the DNA is TGTGCCAGCAGCCGGGCATTTGAGCAGTACTTC.